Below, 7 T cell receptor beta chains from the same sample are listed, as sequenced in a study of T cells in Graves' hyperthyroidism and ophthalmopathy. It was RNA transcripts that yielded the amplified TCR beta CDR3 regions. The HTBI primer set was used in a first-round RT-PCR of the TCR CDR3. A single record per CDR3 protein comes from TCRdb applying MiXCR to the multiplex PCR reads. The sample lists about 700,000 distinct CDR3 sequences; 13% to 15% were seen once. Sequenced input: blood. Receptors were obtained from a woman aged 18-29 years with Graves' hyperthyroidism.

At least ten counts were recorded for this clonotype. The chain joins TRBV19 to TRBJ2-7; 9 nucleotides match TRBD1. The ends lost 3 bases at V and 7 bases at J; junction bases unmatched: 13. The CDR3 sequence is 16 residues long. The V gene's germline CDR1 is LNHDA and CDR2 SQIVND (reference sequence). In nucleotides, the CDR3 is TGTGCCAGTAGTATTATTCCGGGACAGGGACAGAGGGAGCAGTACTTC. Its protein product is CASSIIPGQGQREQYF.

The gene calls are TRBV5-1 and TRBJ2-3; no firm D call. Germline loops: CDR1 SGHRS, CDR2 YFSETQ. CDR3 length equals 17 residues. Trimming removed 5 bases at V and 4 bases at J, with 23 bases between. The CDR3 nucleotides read TGCGCCAGCAGACATTGGTATCTGGAAACCTATCCAGATACGCAGTATTTT. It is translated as CASRHWYLETYPDTQYF.

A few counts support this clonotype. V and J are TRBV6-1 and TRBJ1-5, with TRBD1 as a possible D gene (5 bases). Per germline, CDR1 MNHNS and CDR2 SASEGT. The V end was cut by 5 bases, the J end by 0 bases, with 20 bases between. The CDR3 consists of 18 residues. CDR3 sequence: CASSSRRGAGYSNQPQHF. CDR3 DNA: TGTGCCAGCAGTTCGCGACGGGGCGCGGGGTATAGCAATCAGCCCCAGCATTTT.

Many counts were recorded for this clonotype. In DNA form, the CDR3 reads TGCGCCAGCAGGATGGGGGACGGAAGGATGAACACTGAAGCTTTCTTT. Its protein product is CASRMGDGRMNTEAFF. The rearrangement joins TRBV5-1 to TRBJ1-1; maybe TRBD1 (5 bases). Per germline, CDR1 SGHRS and CDR2 YFSETQ. The V gene lost 5 bases and the J gene lost 0 bases, with 17 bases spanning the gap. The CDR3 extends over 16 amino acids.

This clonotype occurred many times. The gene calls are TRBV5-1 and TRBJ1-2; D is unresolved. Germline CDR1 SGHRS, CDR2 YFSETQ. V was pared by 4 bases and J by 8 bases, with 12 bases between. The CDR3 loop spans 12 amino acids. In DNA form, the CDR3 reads TGCGCCAGCAGCAAGGGCCCGCGAGGCTACACCTTC. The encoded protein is CASSKGPRGYTF.

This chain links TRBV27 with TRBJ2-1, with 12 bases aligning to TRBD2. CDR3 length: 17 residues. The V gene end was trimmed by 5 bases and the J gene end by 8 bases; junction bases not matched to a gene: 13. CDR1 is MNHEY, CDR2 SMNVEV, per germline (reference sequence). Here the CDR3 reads CASSPDFGLAGLYEQFF. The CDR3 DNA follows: TGTGCCAGCAGTCCAGATTTTGGACTAGCGGGGTTATATGAGCAGTTCTTC.

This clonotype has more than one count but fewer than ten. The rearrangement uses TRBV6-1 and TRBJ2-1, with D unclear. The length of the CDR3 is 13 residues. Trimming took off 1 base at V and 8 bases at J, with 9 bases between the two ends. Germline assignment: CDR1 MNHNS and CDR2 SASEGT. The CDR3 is CASSEVRSYEQFF. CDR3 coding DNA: TGTGCCAGCAGTGAAGTCCGGTCTTATGAGCAGTTCTTC.